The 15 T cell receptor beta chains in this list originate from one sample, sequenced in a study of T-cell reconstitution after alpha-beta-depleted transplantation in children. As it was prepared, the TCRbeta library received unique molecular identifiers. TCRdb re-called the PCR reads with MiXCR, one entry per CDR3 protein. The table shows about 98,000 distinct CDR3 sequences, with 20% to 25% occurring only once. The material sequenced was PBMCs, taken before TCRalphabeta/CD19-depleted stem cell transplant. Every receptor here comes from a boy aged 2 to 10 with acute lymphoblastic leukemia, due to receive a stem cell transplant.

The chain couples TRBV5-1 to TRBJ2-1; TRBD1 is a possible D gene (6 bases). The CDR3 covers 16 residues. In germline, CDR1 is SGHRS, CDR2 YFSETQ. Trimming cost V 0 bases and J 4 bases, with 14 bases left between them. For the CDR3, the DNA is TGCGCCAGCAGCTTGGATGGTGGGACACCTTACAATGAGCAGTTCTTC. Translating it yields CASSLDGGTPYNEQFF.

CDR3 sequence reads: CSASPVHEQYF. The DNA for the CDR3 is TGCAGTGCTAGCCCCGTCCACGAGCAGTACTTC. V usage is TRBV20-1 and J usage is TRBJ2-7; D unclear. Germline V gene lookup returns CDR1 DFQATT and CDR2 SNEGSKA (reference sequence). Deletions cut 3 bases from V and 5 bases from J, with 8 bases between. The CDR3 is 11 amino acids.

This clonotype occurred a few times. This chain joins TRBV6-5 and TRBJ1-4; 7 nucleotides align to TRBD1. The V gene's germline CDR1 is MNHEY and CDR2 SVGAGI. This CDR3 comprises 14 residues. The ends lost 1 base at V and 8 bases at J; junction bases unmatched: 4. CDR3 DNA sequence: TGTGCCAGCAGTTACTTTCCGGGACAGGAAAAACTGTTTTTT. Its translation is CASSYFPGQEKLFF.

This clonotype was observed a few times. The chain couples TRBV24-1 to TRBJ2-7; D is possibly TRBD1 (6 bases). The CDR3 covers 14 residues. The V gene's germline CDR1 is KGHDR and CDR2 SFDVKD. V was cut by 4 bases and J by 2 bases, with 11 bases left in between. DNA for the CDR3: TGTGCCACCAGTGACCCGGGACAACCCTACGAGCAGTACTTC. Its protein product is CATSDPGQPYEQYF.

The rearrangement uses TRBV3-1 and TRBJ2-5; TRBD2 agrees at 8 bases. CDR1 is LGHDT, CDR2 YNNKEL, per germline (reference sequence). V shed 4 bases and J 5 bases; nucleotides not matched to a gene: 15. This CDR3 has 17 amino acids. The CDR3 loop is CASSLTSGGHRGETQYF. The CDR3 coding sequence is TGTGCCAGCAGCCTTACTAGCGGAGGGCATAGAGGCGAGACCCAGTACTTC.

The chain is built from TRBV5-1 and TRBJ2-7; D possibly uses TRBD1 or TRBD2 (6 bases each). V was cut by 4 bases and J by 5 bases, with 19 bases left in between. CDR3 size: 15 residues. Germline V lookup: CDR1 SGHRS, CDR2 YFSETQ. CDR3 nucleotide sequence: TGCGCCAGCAGCCCATCCGTCGTGAGGGGGGACGAGCAGTACTTC. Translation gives CASSPSVVRGDEQYF.

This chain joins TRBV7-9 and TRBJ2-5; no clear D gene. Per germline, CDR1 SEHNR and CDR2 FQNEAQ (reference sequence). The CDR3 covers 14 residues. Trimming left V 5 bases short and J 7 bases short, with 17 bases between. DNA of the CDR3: TGTGCCAGCAGCCAAGACCGAGGAAGTGGGACCCAGTACTTC. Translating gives CASSQDRGSGTQYF.

DNA for the CDR3: TGTGCCAGCAGTGGCCGAATGAACACTGAAGCTTTCTTT. Protein: CASSGRMNTEAFF. This chain uses TRBV6-1 with TRBJ1-1; D gene uncertain. Germline loops: CDR1 MNHNS, CDR2 SASEGT. Trimming took off 4 bases at V and 0 bases at J, with 6 bases between the two ends. The CDR3 is made up of 13 amino acids.

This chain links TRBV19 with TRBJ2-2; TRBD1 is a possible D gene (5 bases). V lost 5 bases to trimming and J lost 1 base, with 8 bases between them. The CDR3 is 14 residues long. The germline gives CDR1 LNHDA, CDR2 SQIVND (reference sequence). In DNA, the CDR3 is TGTGCCAGTAGTGTCCAGGGGAACACCGGGGAGCTGTTTTTT. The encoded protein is CASSVQGNTGELFF.

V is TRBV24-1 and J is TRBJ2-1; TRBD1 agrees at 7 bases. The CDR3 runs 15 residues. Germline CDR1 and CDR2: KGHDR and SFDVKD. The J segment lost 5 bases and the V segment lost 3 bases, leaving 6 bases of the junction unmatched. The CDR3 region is CATSDPGQINNEQFF. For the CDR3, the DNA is TGTGCCACCAGTGATCCGGGACAGATTAACAATGAGCAGTTCTTC.

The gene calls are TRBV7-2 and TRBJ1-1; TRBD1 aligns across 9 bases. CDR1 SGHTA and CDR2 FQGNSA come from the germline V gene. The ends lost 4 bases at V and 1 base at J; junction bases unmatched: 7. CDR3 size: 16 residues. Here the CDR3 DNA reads TGTGCCAGCAGCTACAGGGGGCGCGTAGGGAACACTGAAGCTTTCTTT. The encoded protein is CASSYRGRVGNTEAFF.

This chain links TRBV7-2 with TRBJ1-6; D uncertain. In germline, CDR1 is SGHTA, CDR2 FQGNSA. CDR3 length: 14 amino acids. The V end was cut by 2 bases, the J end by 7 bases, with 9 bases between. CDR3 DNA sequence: TGTGCCAGCAGCTTAAGCGGCCAGAATTCACCCCTCCACTTT. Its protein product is CASSLSGQNSPLHF. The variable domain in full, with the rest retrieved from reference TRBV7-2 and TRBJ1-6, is GAGVSQSPSNKVTEKGKDVELRCDPISGHTALYWYRQSLGQGLEFLIYFQGNSAPDKSGLPSDRFSAERTGGSVSTLTIQRTQQEDSAVYLCASSLSGQNSPLHFGNGTRLTVT.

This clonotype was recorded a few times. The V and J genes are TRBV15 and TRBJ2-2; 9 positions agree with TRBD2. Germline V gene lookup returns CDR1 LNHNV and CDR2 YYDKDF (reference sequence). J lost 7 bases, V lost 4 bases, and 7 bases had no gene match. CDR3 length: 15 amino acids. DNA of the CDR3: TGTGCCACCAGCACCGGCGGGGGGGGCGGCGGGGAGCTGTTTTTT. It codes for CATSTGGGGGGELFF.

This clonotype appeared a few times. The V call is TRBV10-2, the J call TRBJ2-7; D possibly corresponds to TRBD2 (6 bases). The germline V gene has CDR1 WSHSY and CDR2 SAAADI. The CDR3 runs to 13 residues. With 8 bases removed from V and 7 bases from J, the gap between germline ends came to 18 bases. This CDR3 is CASGSGGAGEQYF. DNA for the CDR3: TGCGCCAGCGGTAGCGGAGGGGCCGGGGAGCAGTACTTC.

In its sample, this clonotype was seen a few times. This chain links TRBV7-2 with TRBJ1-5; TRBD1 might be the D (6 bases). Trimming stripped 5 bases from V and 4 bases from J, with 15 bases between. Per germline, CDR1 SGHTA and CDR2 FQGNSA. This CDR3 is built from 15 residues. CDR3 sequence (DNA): TGTGCCAGCAGCCCCGGACAGTCCTTTAATCAGCCCCAGCATTTT. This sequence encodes CASSPGQSFNQPQHF.